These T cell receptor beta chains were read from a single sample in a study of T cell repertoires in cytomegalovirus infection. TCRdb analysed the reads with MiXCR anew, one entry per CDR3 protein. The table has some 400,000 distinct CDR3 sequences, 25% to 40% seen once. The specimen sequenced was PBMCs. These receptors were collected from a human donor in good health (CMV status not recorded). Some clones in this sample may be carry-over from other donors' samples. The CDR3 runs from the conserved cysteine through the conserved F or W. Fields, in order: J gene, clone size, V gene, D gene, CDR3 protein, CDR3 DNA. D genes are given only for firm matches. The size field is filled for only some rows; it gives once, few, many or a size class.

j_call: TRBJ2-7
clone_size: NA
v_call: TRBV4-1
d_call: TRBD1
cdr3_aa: CASSQEQGFTYEQYF
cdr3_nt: TGCGCCAGCAGCCAAGAACAGGGGTTTACCTACGAGCAGTACTTC

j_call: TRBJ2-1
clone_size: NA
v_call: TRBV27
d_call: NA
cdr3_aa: CASSPAGLNEQFF
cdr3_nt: TGTGCCAGCAGTCCGGCGGGCCTGAATGAGCAGTTCTTC

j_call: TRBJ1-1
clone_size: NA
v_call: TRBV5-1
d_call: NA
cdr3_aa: CASSGGTLVANTEAFF
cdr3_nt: TGCGCCAGCAGCGGGGGGACGTTGGTGGCGAACACTGAAGCTTTCTTT

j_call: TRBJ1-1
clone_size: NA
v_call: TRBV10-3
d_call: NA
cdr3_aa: CAISEVYEAFF
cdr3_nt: TGTGCCATCAGTGAAGTTTACGAAGCTTTCTTT

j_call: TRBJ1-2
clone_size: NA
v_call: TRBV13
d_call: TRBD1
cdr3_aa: CASSFGDRVGGYTF
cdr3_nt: TGTGCCAGCAGCTTCGGGGACAGGGTGGGTGGCTACACCTTC

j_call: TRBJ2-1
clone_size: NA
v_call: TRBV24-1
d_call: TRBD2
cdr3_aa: CATSDHSGSSYNEQFF
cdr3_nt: TGTGCCACCAGTGATCATAGCGGGAGCTCCTACAATGAGCAGTTCTTC

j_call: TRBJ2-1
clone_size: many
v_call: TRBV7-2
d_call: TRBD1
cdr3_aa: CASSLAPGQGYYNEQFF
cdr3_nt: TGTGCCAGCAGCTTAGCGCCGGGACAGGGGTACTACAATGAGCAGTTCTTC

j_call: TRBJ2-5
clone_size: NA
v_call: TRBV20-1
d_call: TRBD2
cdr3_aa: CSARATPKGLAGPYQETQYF
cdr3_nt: TGCAGTGCTAGAGCCACCCCCAAGGGACTAGCGGGCCCTTACCAAGAGACCCAGTACTTC

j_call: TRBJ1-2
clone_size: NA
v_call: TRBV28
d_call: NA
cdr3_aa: CASSPSLGQGNYYGYTF
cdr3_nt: TGTGCCAGCAGCCCCTCGCTAGGGCAGGGCAACTACTATGGCTACACCTTC

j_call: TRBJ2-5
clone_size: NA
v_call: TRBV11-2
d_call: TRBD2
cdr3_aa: CASSSGLEEAETQYF
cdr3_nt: TGTGCCAGCAGCTCCGGACTAGAAGAGGCGGAGACCCAGTACTTC

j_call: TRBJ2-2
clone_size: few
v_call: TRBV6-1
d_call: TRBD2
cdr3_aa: CASSEGRAGGYTGELFF
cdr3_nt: TGTGCCAGCAGTGAAGGGAGAGCGGGGGGCTACACCGGGGAGCTGTTTTTT

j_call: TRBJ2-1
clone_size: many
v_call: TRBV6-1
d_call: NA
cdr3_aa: CASSATRGGPNEQFF
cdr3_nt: TGTGCCAGCAGTGCAACTAGAGGGGGACCTAATGAGCAGTTCTTC

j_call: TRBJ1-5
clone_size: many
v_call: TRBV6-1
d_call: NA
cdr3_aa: CASSNGQPHNQPQHF
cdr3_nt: TGTGCCAGCAGTAACGGACAGCCTCACAATCAGCCCCAGCATTTT

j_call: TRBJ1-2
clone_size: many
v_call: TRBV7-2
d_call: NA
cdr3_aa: CASSLTGNGYTF
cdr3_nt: TGTGCCAGCAGCTTAACGGGAAATGGCTACACCTTC